The present entry profiles one TCR beta chain with its context. A single base separates this from a much larger clone, so it may be a read error. Using immunoSEQ multiplex PCR, the repertoire was profiled, and TCRdb retains in-frame clones only, with some absent. The sample has approximately 150,000 clones; approximately 90% are singletons. This specimen belongs to a study of blood T cell repertoires in COVID-19. This CDR3 has 13 residues. V shed 1 base and J shed 2 bases, with 5 bases lying between them. CDR1 is MNHNS and CDR2 is SASEGT in the germline V gene. The origin of this receptor is a human donor in a cohort sampled during active COVID-19. This chain links TRBV6-1 with TRBJ2-5, with D unresolved. Sequenced input: peripheral blood. CDR3 bases: TGTGCCAGCAGTGAAGTCGGGCAAGAGACCCAGTACTTC. It specifies CASSEVGQETQYF.